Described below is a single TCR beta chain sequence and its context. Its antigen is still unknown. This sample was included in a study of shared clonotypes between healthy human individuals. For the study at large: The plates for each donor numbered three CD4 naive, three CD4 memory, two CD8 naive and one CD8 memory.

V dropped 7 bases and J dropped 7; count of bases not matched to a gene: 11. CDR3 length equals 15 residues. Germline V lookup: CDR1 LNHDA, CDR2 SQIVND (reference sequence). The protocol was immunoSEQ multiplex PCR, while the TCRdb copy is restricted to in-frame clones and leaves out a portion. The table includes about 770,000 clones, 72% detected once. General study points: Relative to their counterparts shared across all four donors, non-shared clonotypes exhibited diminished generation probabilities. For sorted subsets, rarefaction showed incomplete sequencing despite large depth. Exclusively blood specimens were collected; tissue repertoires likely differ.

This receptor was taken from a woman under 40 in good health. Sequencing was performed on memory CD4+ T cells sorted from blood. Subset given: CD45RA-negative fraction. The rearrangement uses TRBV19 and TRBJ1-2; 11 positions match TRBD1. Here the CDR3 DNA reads TGTGCCAGTACTCACGGACAGGGGGCCTCCTTTGGCTACACCTTC. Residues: CASTHGQGASFGYTF.